A selection of T cell receptor beta chains follows, all from one sample in a study of shared clonotypes between healthy human individuals. Repertoires were generated with immunoSEQ multiplex PCR, while TCRdb's copy carries only in-frame clones and drops some. Of roughly 1.5 million clones listed, around 98% were seen once; the top ten hold 0.4% to 0.45%. The sample comprised naive CD4+ T cells sorted from blood. The receptors here all came from a man under 40 in good health. The CDR3 runs from the conserved cysteine through the conserved F or W. A D gene is named only where the DNA matches it firmly. Clone sizes are given selectively: once, few, many, or a class where the clone is expanded.

d_call j_call v_call clone_size cdr3_aa cdr3_nt
- TRBJ1-1 TRBV6-1 - CASSELQGLGTEAFF TGTGCCAGCAGTGAACTACAGGGATTGGGCACTGAAGCTTTCTTT
- TRBJ2-3 TRBV6-1 - CASSEMMGGEHQYF TGTGCCAGCAGTGAAATGATGGGGGGTGAACATCAGTATTTT
- TRBJ2-1 TRBV6-1 - CASRRSVSSYNEQFF TGTGCCAGCAGGCGAAGCGTGAGCTCCTACAATGAGCAGTTCTTC
- TRBJ2-5 TRBV6-5 - CASSYWVGSQETQYF TGTGCCAGCAGTTACTGGGTCGGGTCCCAAGAGACCCAGTACTTC
TRBD2 TRBJ2-1 TRBV5-5 - CASSLGSGRAHPRNEQFF TGTGCCAGCAGCTTGGGTAGCGGGAGGGCGCATCCTCGGAATGAGCAGTTCTTC
TRBD1 TRBJ2-7 TRBV5-1 - CASSSRDRGDEQYF TGCGCCAGCAGCAGCCGGGACAGGGGCGACGAGCAGTACTTC
- TRBJ1-2 TRBV5-4 - CASSFKWDSGYTF TGTGCCAGCAGCTTTAAGTGGGATAGTGGCTACACCTTC
TRBD2 TRBJ2-5 TRBV19 - CASSTLAGEVETQYF TGTGCCAGTAGCACTCTAGCGGGAGAGGTAGAGACCCAGTACTTC
- TRBJ2-1 TRBV19 - CASSKGTTEFNNEQFF TGTGCCAGTAGTAAAGGAACTACAGAGTTCAACAATGAGCAGTTCTTC
- TRBJ1-1 TRBV2 - CASTRDLNTEAFF TGTGCCAGCACTCGAGACCTGAACACTGAAGCTTTCTTT
- TRBJ2-3 TRBV11-3 - CASSLDHSTDTQYF TGTGCCAGCAGCTTAGATCACAGCACAGATACGCAGTATTTT
TRBD1 TRBJ2-7 TRBV18 - CASSSWTGVEQYF TGTGCCAGCTCTTCATGGACAGGGGTCGAGCAGTACTTC
TRBD2 TRBJ2-1 TRBV19 - CASSRGTSSDEQFF TGTGCCAGTAGTAGGGGGACTAGCTCGGATGAGCAGTTCTTC
- TRBJ2-2 TRBV6-5 - CASSYGTSRIGELFF TGTGCCAGCAGTTACGGTACTAGCCGAATCGGGGAGCTGTTTTTT
- TRBJ2-7 TRBV2 - CASSGWEEVYEQYF TGTGCCAGCAGTGGGTGGGAGGAGGTCTACGAGCAGTACTTC
- TRBJ2-1 TRBV9 - CASSVSPIASYNEQFF TGTGCCAGCAGCGTAAGTCCCATCGCGTCCTACAATGAGCAGTTCTTC
TRBD1 TRBJ2-6 TRBV5-4 once CASSTGQGVLSGANVLTF TGTGCCAGCAGCACGGGACAGGGGGTTCTCTCTGGGGCCAACGTCCTGACTTTC
- TRBJ2-3 TRBV19 - CASRESGGSTDTQYF TGTGCCAGTAGAGAGTCGGGCGGGAGCACAGATACGCAGTATTTT
- TRBJ2-1 TRBV7-2 - CASSRNPLSTQNEQFF TGTGCCAGCAGCCGCAACCCATTGTCGACGCAAAATGAGCAGTTCTTC
- TRBJ2-2 TRBV15 - CATSSLTGIVGELFF TGTGCCACCAGCAGCTTGACAGGAATAGTCGGGGAGCTGTTTTTT
- TRBJ2-3 TRBV9 - CASSVASHSDTQYF TGTGCCAGCAGCGTAGCTTCGCATTCAGATACGCAGTATTTT
- TRBJ1-2 TRBV7-2 - CASSLAGDGYTF TGTGCCAGCAGCTTAGCAGGGGATGGCTACACCTTC
- TRBJ1-3 TRBV2 - CASSELRQGQRNTIYF TGTGCCAGCAGTGAACTCCGCCAGGGGCAACGAAACACCATATATTTT
- TRBJ1-5 TRBV7-2 - CASSLGAGSNQPQHF TGTGCCAGCAGCTTAGGGGCGGGGAGCAATCAGCCCCAGCATTTT
- TRBJ2-3 TRBV25-1 - CASSGWDPTNTQYF TGTGCCAGCAGTGGTTGGGACCCCACGAATACGCAGTATTTT
TRBD2 TRBJ2-5 TRBV4-1 once CASSHPLAGPRQETQYF TGCGCCAGCAGCCACCCCCTAGCGGGACCCCGACAAGAGACCCAGTACTTC
- TRBJ2-2 TRBV5-4 once CASSDRTGLTGELFF TGTGCCAGCAGCGATCGCACAGGGCTCACCGGGGAGCTGTTTTTT
- TRBJ1-2 TRBV27 - CASSLRGPLNYGYTF TGTGCCAGCAGTTTACGTGGGCCCCTTAACTATGGCTACACCTTC
- TRBJ2-7 TRBV7-7 - CASSPGQSTHEQYF TGTGCTAGCAGCCCTGGACAATCGACTCACGAGCAGTACTTC
- TRBJ1-1 TRBV6-5 - CASKVGGKQGEAFF TGTGCCAGCAAAGTTGGGGGCAAGCAGGGTGAAGCTTTCTTT
- TRBJ2-3 TRBV28 - CASSFVSFEAQYF TGTGCCAGCAGTTTCGTTAGTTTTGAGGCGCAGTATTTT
- TRBJ2-1 TRBV2 - CASRRGGYNEQFF TGTGCCAGCAGAAGAGGGGGCTACAATGAGCAGTTCTTC
TRBD1 TRBJ1-2 TRBV27 - CASSPAPTGKGNGYTF TGTGCCAGCAGTCCAGCTCCGACAGGGAAAGGGAATGGCTACACCTTC
- TRBJ2-1 TRBV7-2 - CASSLVGVREQFF TGTGCCAGCAGCTTAGTGGGCGTTCGGGAGCAGTTCTTC
- TRBJ2-2 TRBV25-1 - CASSSPRPNTGELFF TGTGCCAGCAGTTCCCCCCGACCGAACACCGGGGAGCTGTTTTTT
TRBD2 TRBJ2-3 TRBV11-2 - CASSLVGLASTSTDTQYF TGTGCCAGCAGCTTAGTGGGACTAGCGTCAACTAGCACAGATACGCAGTATTTT
TRBD1 TRBJ1-5 TRBV7-8 - CASSLRDRGNQPQHF TGTGCCAGCAGCCTCCGGGACAGGGGGAATCAGCCCCAGCATTTT
- TRBJ1-3 TRBV23-1 - CADGENGNVRAALNTIYF TGCGCCGACGGGGAAAACGGAAACGTGAGAGCCGCCCTAAACACCATATATTTT
TRBD1 TRBJ2-5 TRBV19 once CASSATGDRETQYF TGTGCCAGTAGTGCAACAGGGGATAGAGAGACCCAGTACTTC
- TRBJ1-5 TRBV5-4 - CASSRPPQHF TGTGCCAGCAGCCGTCCACCCCAGCATTTT
- TRBJ1-1 TRBV10-3 - CAIRVNTEAFF TGTGCCATCCGAGTGAACACTGAAGCTTTCTTT
- TRBJ1-1 TRBV19 - CASSFRRGEAFF TGTGCCAGTAGCTTCCGGAGAGGGGAAGCTTTCTTT
- TRBJ2-7 TRBV6-5 - CASNNGISAEQYF TGTGCCAGCAACAACGGGATCTCAGCCGAGCAGTACTTC
- TRBJ1-5 TRBV2 - CASRQGPGNQPQHF TGTGCCAGCAGGCAAGGGCCTGGGAATCAGCCCCAGCATTTT
TRBD1 TRBJ2-7 TRBV5-1 - CASSLAGTGLEEQYF TGCGCCAGCAGCTTGGCCGGGACAGGGCTGGAAGAGCAGTACTTC
- TRBJ2-2 TRBV28 - CASRITPTGELFF TGTGCCAGCAGGATAACTCCCACCGGGGAGCTGTTTTTT
- TRBJ2-7 TRBV15 once CATSREPRDEQYF TGTGCCACCAGCAGAGAACCCCGGGACGAGCAGTACTTC
TRBD2 TRBJ2-7 TRBV6-1 - CASSVSRASGSYEQYF TGTGCCAGCAGTGTAAGTCGGGCTAGCGGCTCCTACGAGCAGTACTTC
- TRBJ2-1 TRBV10-1 - CASSDSVATDNEQFF TGCGCCAGCAGTGATAGTGTAGCGACTGACAATGAGCAGTTCTTC
- TRBJ1-1 TRBV14 - CASSQLIHQAFF TGTGCCAGCAGCCAACTGATACACCAAGCTTTCTTT